Listed below are T cell receptor beta chains from one sample, sequenced in a study of cytomegalovirus exposure and HLA in healthy donors. Profiled with immunoSEQ multiplex PCR; TCRdb holds only in-frame clones, not every one. The sample lists around 160,000 clones; 60% to 80% were seen once. Sequencing input: PBMCs. Every receptor here comes from a man between 18 and 35 years old in good health and CMV-seropositive. Each CDR3 is given with its conserved first and last residue. Each record gives: CDR3 length, D gene, V gene, J gene, clone size, CDR3 DNA, CDR3 protein. D genes are given only for firm matches. Clone size is stated in some rows and not others, as once, few, many or a class when expanded.

CDR3 length: 15
D gene: TRBD2
V gene: TRBV7-2
J gene: TRBJ2-4
clone size: NA
CDR3 DNA: TGTGCCAGCAGCGCTAGCGGGTGGGGCAAAAACATTCAGTACTTC
CDR3 protein: CASSASGWGKNIQYF

CDR3 length: 13
D gene: NA
V gene: TRBV19
J gene: TRBJ2-1
clone size: NA
CDR3 DNA: TGTGCCAGTAGGGAACTGACAGACAATGAGCAGTTCTTC
CDR3 protein: CASRELTDNEQFF

CDR3 length: 15
D gene: TRBD1
V gene: TRBV2
J gene: TRBJ1-5
clone size: NA
CDR3 DNA: TGTGCCAGCAGTGAAACGGGACAGGGGTATCAGCCCCAGCATTTT
CDR3 protein: CASSETGQGYQPQHF

CDR3 length: 13
D gene: TRBD1
V gene: TRBV18
J gene: TRBJ1-5
clone size: NA
CDR3 DNA: TGTGCCAGCTCCGCGGGACAGAATCAGCCCCAGCATTTT
CDR3 protein: CASSAGQNQPQHF

CDR3 length: 15
D gene: TRBD1
V gene: TRBV18
J gene: TRBJ1-2
clone size: NA
CDR3 DNA: TGTGCCAGCTCACCCGCCGGGACAGGGATCTATGGCTACACCTTC
CDR3 protein: CASSPAGTGIYGYTF

CDR3 length: 13
D gene: NA
V gene: TRBV7-9
J gene: TRBJ1-2
clone size: NA
CDR3 DNA: TGTGCCAGCAGCCCTGGGGGGGTCTATGGCTACACCTTC
CDR3 protein: CASSPGGVYGYTF

CDR3 length: 16
D gene: NA
V gene: TRBV7-2
J gene: TRBJ1-4
clone size: few
CDR3 DNA: TGTGCCAGCAGCTTAGAAGGGACTGCGACTAATGAAAAACTGTTTTTT
CDR3 protein: CASSLEGTATNEKLFF

CDR3 length: 13
D gene: TRBD1
V gene: TRBV5-4
J gene: TRBJ2-3
clone size: NA
CDR3 DNA: TGTGCCAGCAGCCCGGCACAGGGGGATACGCAGTATTTT
CDR3 protein: CASSPAQGDTQYF

CDR3 length: 15
D gene: NA
V gene: TRBV29-1
J gene: TRBJ1-1
clone size: once
CDR3 DNA: TGCAGCGCTGGCGATGCGTCCGGGAGAGTAACTGAAGCTTTCTTT
CDR3 protein: CSAGDASGRVTEAFF

CDR3 length: 14
D gene: NA
V gene: TRBV19
J gene: TRBJ1-1
clone size: few
CDR3 DNA: TGTGCCAGTAGTATAGCCAGGGGAAACACTGAAGCTTTCTTT
CDR3 protein: CASSIARGNTEAFF

CDR3 length: 15
D gene: TRBD2
V gene: TRBV6-5
J gene: TRBJ2-1
clone size: NA
CDR3 DNA: TGTGCCAGCAGTTACTTTACCGGGGGGAACAATGAGCAGTTCTTC
CDR3 protein: CASSYFTGGNNEQFF

CDR3 length: 15
D gene: NA
V gene: TRBV5-1
J gene: TRBJ2-3
clone size: NA
CDR3 DNA: TGCGCCAGCAGGGACAGAGGATTTCGTTTGGATACGCAGTATTTT
CDR3 protein: CASRDRGFRLDTQYF

CDR3 length: 16
D gene: NA
V gene: TRBV14
J gene: TRBJ1-5
clone size: NA
CDR3 DNA: TGTGCCAGCAGCCAATCTGTTCAGGAAAGCAATCAGCCCCAGCATTTT
CDR3 protein: CASSQSVQESNQPQHF

CDR3 length: 14
D gene: NA
V gene: TRBV5-1
J gene: TRBJ1-6
clone size: few
CDR3 DNA: TGCGCCAGCAGCTTGCGGGGGGAGGATTCACCCCTCCACTTT
CDR3 protein: CASSLRGEDSPLHF

CDR3 length: 12
D gene: NA
V gene: TRBV29-1
J gene: TRBJ2-5
clone size: NA
CDR3 DNA: TGCAGCGTTGAAGGCCAGCAAGAGACCCAGTACTTC
CDR3 protein: CSVEGQQETQYF

CDR3 length: 15
D gene: TRBD2
V gene: TRBV5-6
J gene: TRBJ2-5
clone size: NA
CDR3 DNA: TGTGCCAGCAGCTTGGGCCCCCTAGCGGAAGAGACCCAGTACTTC
CDR3 protein: CASSLGPLAEETQYF

CDR3 length: 15
D gene: NA
V gene: TRBV14
J gene: TRBJ2-3
clone size: NA
CDR3 DNA: TGTGCCAGCAGCCATGGGCGGGGTCCCACAGATACGCAGTATTTT
CDR3 protein: CASSHGRGPTDTQYF

CDR3 length: 17
D gene: NA
V gene: TRBV18
J gene: TRBJ2-1
clone size: NA
CDR3 DNA: TGTGCCAGCTCACCGAACAGCAGGGGTCCTGCATACAATGAGCAGTTCTTC
CDR3 protein: CASSPNSRGPAYNEQFF

CDR3 length: 14
D gene: NA
V gene: TRBV6-1
J gene: TRBJ2-6
clone size: NA
CDR3 DNA: TGTGCCAGCGGAGCCTCCTCTGGGGCCAACGTCCTGACTTTC
CDR3 protein: CASGASSGANVLTF

CDR3 length: 15
D gene: TRBD1
V gene: TRBV27
J gene: TRBJ1-6
clone size: once
CDR3 DNA: TGTGCCAGCAGTTTAGGAACAGGGGGTAATTCACCCCTCCACTTT
CDR3 protein: CASSLGTGGNSPLHF

CDR3 length: 15
D gene: NA
V gene: TRBV2
J gene: TRBJ1-2
clone size: NA
CDR3 DNA: TGTGCCAGCAGTGATTCGGGCGGGGGGAAGCGGCGCTACACCTTC
CDR3 protein: CASSDSGGGKRRYTF

CDR3 length: 14
D gene: TRBD1
V gene: TRBV6-5
J gene: TRBJ1-5
clone size: NA
CDR3 DNA: TGTGCCAGCAGTCCGACAGGGTTCAATCAGCCCCAGCATTTT
CDR3 protein: CASSPTGFNQPQHF

CDR3 length: 15
D gene: NA
V gene: TRBV11-1
J gene: TRBJ1-1
clone size: few
CDR3 DNA: TGTGCCAGCAGCTCCCGTGGGGGGAGGAACACTGAAGCTTTCTTT
CDR3 protein: CASSSRGGRNTEAFF

CDR3 length: 13
D gene: NA
V gene: TRBV2
J gene: TRBJ1-2
clone size: NA
CDR3 DNA: TGTGCCAGCAGTGAAGGAGGCACCTATGGCTACACCTTC
CDR3 protein: CASSEGGTYGYTF

CDR3 length: 14
D gene: TRBD1
V gene: TRBV5-1
J gene: TRBJ1-4
clone size: NA
CDR3 DNA: TGCGCCAGCGGGGAGGACAGGGGTAATGAAAAACTGTTTTTT
CDR3 protein: CASGEDRGNEKLFF

CDR3 length: 11
D gene: NA
V gene: TRBV11-2
J gene: TRBJ1-1
clone size: NA
CDR3 DNA: TGTGCCAGTAGGGGGAACACTGAAGCTTTCTTT
CDR3 protein: CASRGNTEAFF

CDR3 length: 12
D gene: TRBD2
V gene: TRBV30
J gene: TRBJ2-3
clone size: NA
CDR3 DNA: TGTGCCTGGTCCGGGGGGGTGGATACGCAGTATTTT
CDR3 protein: CAWSGGVDTQYF

CDR3 length: 14
D gene: NA
V gene: TRBV5-1
J gene: TRBJ2-3
clone size: NA
CDR3 DNA: TGCGCCAGCAGCTTGGAGAGTAGCACAGATACGCAGTATTTT
CDR3 protein: CASSLESSTDTQYF

CDR3 length: 13
D gene: NA
V gene: TRBV12-5
J gene: TRBJ1-1
clone size: NA
CDR3 DNA: TGTGCTAGTGGTTTGGACAGAAACACTGAAGCTTTCTTT
CDR3 protein: CASGLDRNTEAFF

CDR3 length: 16
D gene: NA
V gene: TRBV11-2
J gene: TRBJ2-5
clone size: NA
CDR3 DNA: TGTGCCAGCAGCTTAGGAATCGGGGGAGATGGGGAGACCCAGTACTTC
CDR3 protein: CASSLGIGGDGETQYF

CDR3 length: 15
D gene: TRBD1
V gene: TRBV7-8
J gene: TRBJ1-2
clone size: NA
CDR3 DNA: TGTGCCAGCAGCCAGGGGGCAGCAGCTAACTATGGCTACACCTTC
CDR3 protein: CASSQGAAANYGYTF

CDR3 length: 13
D gene: TRBD1
V gene: TRBV6-5
J gene: TRBJ1-1
clone size: NA
CDR3 DNA: TGTGCCAGCAGCCAGCGACAGGGGCTTGAAGCTTTCTTT
CDR3 protein: CASSQRQGLEAFF

CDR3 length: 13
D gene: TRBD1
V gene: TRBV19
J gene: TRBJ1-5
clone size: NA
CDR3 DNA: TGTGCCACTACGGGACAGGGGGAGAAGCCCCAGCATTTT
CDR3 protein: CATTGQGEKPQHF

CDR3 length: 19
D gene: TRBD2
V gene: TRBV11-2
J gene: TRBJ2-2
clone size: NA
CDR3 DNA: TGTGCCAGCAGCTCCATACCCGGGACTAGCGGGACGAACACCGGGGAGCTGTTTTTT
CDR3 protein: CASSSIPGTSGTNTGELFF

CDR3 length: 13
D gene: NA
V gene: TRBV6-5
J gene: TRBJ1-2
clone size: NA
CDR3 DNA: TGTGCCAGCAGTCAGGGACTAGGTACTGGCTACACCTTC
CDR3 protein: CASSQGLGTGYTF

CDR3 length: 16
D gene: NA
V gene: TRBV15
J gene: TRBJ2-1
clone size: NA
CDR3 DNA: TGTGCCACCAGCAGCCCGTTACAGGGCCTACACAATGAGCAGTTCTTC
CDR3 protein: CATSSPLQGLHNEQFF

CDR3 length: 14
D gene: TRBD1
V gene: TRBV2
J gene: TRBJ1-6
clone size: NA
CDR3 DNA: TGTGCCAGCAGGAGGGGGACAGCTAATTCACCCCTCCACTTT
CDR3 protein: CASRRGTANSPLHF

CDR3 length: 15
D gene: NA
V gene: TRBV27
J gene: TRBJ2-2
clone size: NA
CDR3 DNA: TGTGCCAGCAGTCCACTTCAGCGGGACACCGGGGAGCTGTTTTTT
CDR3 protein: CASSPLQRDTGELFF

CDR3 length: 13
D gene: TRBD1
V gene: TRBV6-6
J gene: TRBJ1-5
clone size: NA
CDR3 DNA: TGTGCCAGCCAAAGACAGGGAGGTCAGCCCCAGCATTTT
CDR3 protein: CASQRQGGQPQHF